This TCR beta chain was sequenced during a study of T cell changes during pregnancy in multiple sclerosis. The method was immunoSEQ multiplex PCR; TCRdb's version includes in-frame clones alone and lacks a portion of them. Of about 32,000 clones detected, about 92% appear once; the ten largest clones hold 0.78%. Trimming stripped 1 base from V and 5 bases from J, with 14 bases between. This CDR3 comprises 15 residues. Germline V gene lookup returns CDR1 MNHNS and CDR2 SASEGT. The TCR sequence derives from a female donor in good health, enrolled as a control in a pregnancy study. The chain is built from TRBV6-1 and TRBJ1-2; maybe TRBD1 (5 bases). Source: CD4+ T cells from peripheral blood mononuclear cells, taken after pregnancy. Here the CDR3 reads CASSEGRREGYGYTF. DNA of the CDR3: TGTGCCAGCAGTGAAGGAAGAAGGGAGGGGTATGGCTACACCTTC.